The rows below give T cell receptor beta chains drawn from one sample of a study of tumor-infiltrating lymphocytes in oesophageal squamous cell carcinoma. TCRdb recomputed calls from the PCR reads with MiXCR, one row per CDR3 protein. This sample has some 25,000 distinct CDR3 sequences; about 40% occur once, and the top ten carry about 25%. Sequencing was carried out using esophageal tumor tissue. Receptor source: a male donor with esophageal squamous cell carcinoma. Each CDR3 is given with its conserved first and last residue. The D gene is left open where the match is weak. Size is stated for part of the rows, as once, few or many counts, or as a class when the clone is expanded.

d_call: TRBD2; v_call: TRBV6-4; clone_size: -; j_call: TRBJ2-1; cdr3_nt: TGTGCCAGCAGTGGGGGGAAGACTAGCGGGAGGGGTAATGAGCAGTTCTTC; cdr3_aa: CASSGGKTSGRGNEQFF
d_call: TRBD1; v_call: TRBV6-2/TRBV6-3; clone_size: -; j_call: TRBJ1-6; cdr3_nt: TGTGCCAGCAGTACTGGACAGGGTTCTTCACCCCTCCACTTT; cdr3_aa: CASSTGQGSSPLHF
d_call: -; v_call: TRBV7-9; clone_size: -; j_call: TRBJ2-7; cdr3_nt: TGTGCCAGCAGCGGAGAACGGACAGAAAAACCTGGGAGCGAGCAGTACTTC; cdr3_aa: CASSGERTEKPGSEQYF
d_call: TRBD2; v_call: TRBV11-2; clone_size: -; j_call: TRBJ2-5; cdr3_nt: TGTGCCAGCAGCTCCTCTAGCGGGGCACAAGAGACCCAGTACTTC; cdr3_aa: CASSSSSGAQETQYF
d_call: TRBD2; v_call: TRBV7-3; clone_size: -; j_call: TRBJ2-1; cdr3_nt: TGTGCCAGCAGCGTCTCCCGGGAGGATGAGCAGTTCTTC; cdr3_aa: CASSVSREDEQFF
d_call: -; v_call: TRBV7-9; clone_size: -; j_call: TRBJ1-1; cdr3_nt: TGTGCCAGCAGCTTAGCGACAGTCATGAACACTGAAGCTTTCTTT; cdr3_aa: CASSLATVMNTEAFF
d_call: TRBD1; v_call: TRBV10-2; clone_size: many; j_call: TRBJ2-7; cdr3_nt: TGCGCCAGCAGCTGGGACAGCTACGAGCAGTACTTC; cdr3_aa: CASSWDSYEQYF
d_call: TRBD1; v_call: TRBV7-2; clone_size: -; j_call: TRBJ2-3; cdr3_nt: TGTGCCAGCAGCTTAGCGGGGACAGGGGGCACAGATACGCAGTATTTT; cdr3_aa: CASSLAGTGGTDTQYF
d_call: TRBD1; v_call: TRBV27; clone_size: many; j_call: TRBJ1-1; cdr3_nt: TGTGCCAGCAGCAAGACAGGGCTTGAAGCTTTCTTT; cdr3_aa: CASSKTGLEAFF
d_call: TRBD2; v_call: TRBV2; clone_size: -; j_call: TRBJ2-5; cdr3_nt: TGTGCCACCACCCGGGGACTAGGAGAGACCCAGTACTTC; cdr3_aa: CATTRGLGETQYF
d_call: -; v_call: TRBV7-6; clone_size: medium-sized; j_call: TRBJ2-1; cdr3_nt: TGTGCCAGCAGCTTAGTCGGGGGGCCTTACAATGAGCAGTTCTTC; cdr3_aa: CASSLVGGPYNEQFF
d_call: -; v_call: TRBV12-3/TRBV12-4; clone_size: many; j_call: TRBJ1-1; cdr3_nt: TGTGCCAGCAGTTTAGCTGGGCGAGGTGAAGCTTTCTTT; cdr3_aa: CASSLAGRGEAFF
d_call: TRBD2; v_call: TRBV7-3; clone_size: -; j_call: TRBJ2-3; cdr3_nt: TGTGCCAGCAGTGAAGCGGGGGGGCATACGCAGTATTTT; cdr3_aa: CASSEAGGHTQYF
d_call: -; v_call: TRBV7-6; clone_size: few; j_call: TRBJ2-3; cdr3_nt: TGTGCCAGCAGCAGATACCAAGATACGCAGTATTTT; cdr3_aa: CASSRYQDTQYF
d_call: -; v_call: TRBV5-1; clone_size: many; j_call: TRBJ2-3; cdr3_nt: TGCGCCAGCAGCTTCGGACCCGCGGGTTTTTCCGATACGCAGTATTTT; cdr3_aa: CASSFGPAGFSDTQYF
d_call: -; v_call: TRBV6-1; clone_size: many; j_call: TRBJ1-2; cdr3_nt: TGTGCCAGCAGCCTTTTCCTAGGACAGTCCAACTATGGCTACACCTTC; cdr3_aa: CASSLFLGQSNYGYTF
d_call: -; v_call: TRBV10-3; clone_size: few; j_call: TRBJ2-7; cdr3_nt: TGTGCCATCAGTGGGGGGAAGTGGGGAGGTGAGCAGTACTTC; cdr3_aa: CAISGGKWGGEQYF
d_call: -; v_call: TRBV12-3/TRBV12-4; clone_size: medium-sized; j_call: TRBJ2-7; cdr3_nt: TGTGCCAGCAGCAAAGGGCAGCTACACTCATACGAGCAGTACTTC; cdr3_aa: CASSKGQLHSYEQYF
d_call: -; v_call: TRBV7-2; clone_size: few; j_call: TRBJ2-5; cdr3_nt: TGTGCCAGCAGCTTTTTAGAGACCCAGTACTTC; cdr3_aa: CASSFLETQYF
d_call: -; v_call: TRBV3-1; clone_size: -; j_call: TRBJ2-6; cdr3_nt: TGTGCCAGCAGCCAGGGGGATGGGGCCAACGTCCTGACTTTC; cdr3_aa: CASSQGDGANVLTF
d_call: TRBD1; v_call: TRBV18; clone_size: -; j_call: TRBJ1-3; cdr3_nt: TGTGCCAGCCGAGGACAGGACTCTGGAAACACCATATATTTT; cdr3_aa: CASRGQDSGNTIYF
d_call: -; v_call: TRBV15; clone_size: many; j_call: TRBJ2-5; cdr3_nt: TGTGCCACCAGCAGAGATAGGGCCTCCCGGGGAGAGACCCAGTACTTC; cdr3_aa: CATSRDRASRGETQYF
d_call: -; v_call: TRBV12-5; clone_size: -; j_call: TRBJ2-1; cdr3_nt: TGTGCTAGTGGTTTGGTGAGATTCACTGAGCAGTTCTTC; cdr3_aa: CASGLVRFTEQFF
d_call: -; v_call: TRBV10-3; clone_size: many; j_call: TRBJ1-1; cdr3_nt: TGTGCCATCCAAGGACAGTTAGGTACCACTGAAGCTTTCTTT; cdr3_aa: CAIQGQLGTTEAFF
d_call: TRBD2; v_call: TRBV7-6; clone_size: once; j_call: TRBJ2-5; cdr3_nt: TGTGCTAGCAGCGTAGGACTAGCGGGAGAGACCCAGTACTTC; cdr3_aa: CASSVGLAGETQYF
d_call: -; v_call: TRBV18; clone_size: -; j_call: TRBJ2-2; cdr3_nt: TGTGCCAGCTCGGGGTACGCAGGACGCACCGGGGAGCTGTTTTTT; cdr3_aa: CASSGYAGRTGELFF
d_call: TRBD1; v_call: TRBV6-8; clone_size: once; j_call: TRBJ1-2; cdr3_nt: TGTGCCAGCAGTCCAGGGGGCGGTCTGGATGGCTACACCTTC; cdr3_aa: CASSPGGGLDGYTF
d_call: TRBD2; v_call: TRBV6-1; clone_size: many; j_call: TRBJ2-2; cdr3_nt: TGTGCCAGCAGGGGACTAGCGGGAGTAGTCGGGGAGCTGTTTTTT; cdr3_aa: CASRGLAGVVGELFF
d_call: TRBD2; v_call: TRBV6-1; clone_size: -; j_call: TRBJ2-5; cdr3_nt: TGTGCCAGCAGTTTGGGCGGGAGGAGGAGTGAGCAGTACTTC; cdr3_aa: CASSLGGRRSEQYF
d_call: TRBD1; v_call: TRBV6-8; clone_size: -; j_call: TRBJ2-7; cdr3_nt: TGTGCCAGCAGAGTGACAGGGCTCGAGCAGTACTTC; cdr3_aa: CASRVTGLEQYF
d_call: -; v_call: TRBV4-2; clone_size: -; j_call: TRBJ1-5; cdr3_nt: TGTGCCAGCAGCCGGGAGATCAATCAGCCCCAGCATTTT; cdr3_aa: CASSREINQPQHF
d_call: TRBD1; v_call: TRBV20-1; clone_size: -; j_call: TRBJ2-5; cdr3_nt: TGCAGTGCTCCGCGGACAGGGTCAGAGACCCAGTACTTC; cdr3_aa: CSAPRTGSETQYF
d_call: TRBD1; v_call: TRBV9; clone_size: once; j_call: TRBJ1-1; cdr3_nt: TGTGCCAGCAGCTCAGGACAGGACACTGAAGCTTTCTTT; cdr3_aa: CASSSGQDTEAFF
d_call: TRBD1; v_call: TRBV10-2; clone_size: -; j_call: TRBJ2-5; cdr3_nt: TGCGCCAGCAGTGAGACCACAGGGGCGACCCAGTACTTC; cdr3_aa: CASSETTGATQYF
d_call: TRBD1; v_call: TRBV7-2; clone_size: -; j_call: TRBJ2-3; cdr3_nt: TGTGCCAGCAGCCGGGACAGGGGGCTGAGCACAGATACGCAGTATTTT; cdr3_aa: CASSRDRGLSTDTQYF
d_call: TRBD1; v_call: TRBV10-3; clone_size: -; j_call: TRBJ2-1; cdr3_nt: TGTGCCATCAGGCTGGATGGGACAGGGAATGAGCAGTTCTTC; cdr3_aa: CAIRLDGTGNEQFF
d_call: -; v_call: TRBV6-4; clone_size: many; j_call: TRBJ2-7; cdr3_nt: TGTGCCAGCAGTGACTGGGACACCAGTTCGAACGAGCAGTACTTC; cdr3_aa: CASSDWDTSSNEQYF
d_call: -; v_call: TRBV7-2; clone_size: medium-sized; j_call: TRBJ1-1; cdr3_nt: TGTGCCAGCAGCTTAGAAGGGTTACAGGACACTGAAGCTTTCTTT; cdr3_aa: CASSLEGLQDTEAFF
d_call: TRBD1; v_call: TRBV7-9; clone_size: medium-sized; j_call: TRBJ2-3; cdr3_nt: TGTGCCAGCAGCCTGCGACAGGGGGCCACAGATACGCAGTATTTT; cdr3_aa: CASSLRQGATDTQYF
d_call: TRBD1; v_call: TRBV19; clone_size: -; j_call: TRBJ2-1; cdr3_nt: TGTGCCAGTAGTTCTCCGGGACAGGGGGAATACGAGCAGTTCTTC; cdr3_aa: CASSSPGQGEYEQFF
d_call: TRBD1; v_call: TRBV12-3/TRBV12-4; clone_size: -; j_call: TRBJ2-2; cdr3_nt: TGTGCCAGCAGTTGGACTCCAGGGGGCCTGGCCGGGGAGCTGTTTTTT; cdr3_aa: CASSWTPGGLAGELFF
d_call: -; v_call: TRBV12-3/TRBV12-4; clone_size: -; j_call: TRBJ1-1; cdr3_nt: TGTGCCAGCAAACGCCAGGCATATTCACCCCTCCACTTC; cdr3_aa: CASKRQAYSPLHF
d_call: TRBD2; v_call: TRBV7-3; clone_size: -; j_call: TRBJ2-3; cdr3_nt: TGTGCCAGCAGCGCACCTCGGGGGGGCGAGGGCACAGATACGCAGTATTTT; cdr3_aa: CASSAPRGGEGTDTQYF
d_call: -; v_call: TRBV6-1; clone_size: -; j_call: TRBJ2-5; cdr3_nt: TGTGCCAGCAGTGAAAAGGGAGAGACCCAGTACTTC; cdr3_aa: CASSEKGETQYF
d_call: -; v_call: TRBV7-3; clone_size: -; j_call: TRBJ2-3; cdr3_nt: TGTGCCAGCAGCCCCCGGGGCCCGGATACGCAGTATTTT; cdr3_aa: CASSPRGPDTQYF
d_call: TRBD2; v_call: TRBV5-1; clone_size: once; j_call: TRBJ2-1; cdr3_nt: TGCGCCAGCAGCTTGGCTAGCGGACTATACAATGAGCAGTTCTTC; cdr3_aa: CASSLASGLYNEQFF
d_call: TRBD2; v_call: TRBV20-1; clone_size: -; j_call: TRBJ2-1; cdr3_nt: TGCAGTGCTACGATCAGGGGGCAAGGGACTAGCGGGAGGGCGGTGTACAATGAGCAGTTCTTC; cdr3_aa: CSATIRGQGTSGRAVYNEQFF